The subject of this entry is one T cell receptor (beta chain). The record originates from a study of blood T cell repertoires in COVID-19. Overall study context: Material from acute and convalescent COVID-19 was sourced from the United States, Italy and Spain. Nucleic acid was either cDNA or gDNA, and it came from T cells, B-cell-depleted T cells, or PBMCs.

In the source study's methods: Estimates of nucleated cell counts were drawn from the amplification of reference gene primers. Clones were read by immunoSEQ multiplex PCR, and TCRdb kept only the in-frame ones, dropping some. That table is the source of V, J and clone size, and D and trimming were worked out from the DNA. The sample comprises about 73,000 clones, around 81% of which are singletons, and 20% to 25% rests with the top ten. V trimming: 5 bases; J trimming: 5 bases; junction bases outside the gene matches: 5. The germline V gene encodes CDR1 MNHEY and CDR2 SVGAGI. The CDR3 has 15 residues.

The rearrangement links TRBV6-5 to TRBJ2-2; TRBD1 agrees at 10 bases. The sequenced material came from peripheral blood. The TCR comes from a woman between 65 and 79 years old with acute or convalescent COVID-19. In DNA form, the CDR3 reads TGTGCCAGCAGTCCACGGGACAGGGGTACCGGGGAGCTGTTTTTT. It yields the protein CASSPRDRGTGELFF.